The 9 T cell receptor beta chains below come from one sample, sequenced in a study of cytomegalovirus exposure and HLA in healthy donors. A multiplex PCR was run with 60 Vbeta primers and 13 Jbeta primers. Clones were sequenced by immunoSEQ multiplex PCR, and TCRdb holds only the in-frame ones, with some missing. This table has more than 100,000 clones, approximately 77% appearing once. Input material: PBMCs. These receptors all come from a woman aged 40-49 years in good health and CMV-seronegative.

The chain uses TRBV4-3 and TRBJ2-2; the D is unclear. Germline V CDR1 and CDR2: LGHNA, YSLEER. V lost 1 base, J lost 0 bases, and 12 bases lay in between. The CDR3 is made up of 17 amino acids. CDR3 loop: CASSQGHFNPNTGELFF. The CDR3 DNA reads TGCGCCAGCAGCCAAGGACACTTTAACCCGAACACCGGGGAGCTGTTTTTT.

This chain links TRBV19 with TRBJ1-2, with 7 bases aligning to TRBD1. The germline V gene encodes CDR1 LNHDA and CDR2 SQIVND (reference sequence). The J segment lost 3 bases and the V segment lost 4 bases, leaving 2 bases of the junction unmatched. The length of the CDR3 is 13 residues. The CDR3 DNA reads as TGTGCCAGTAGTACCGGGACAGACTATGGCTACACCTTC. Its protein product is CASSTGTDYGYTF.

V is TRBV9 and J is TRBJ2-7; 7 bases map to TRBD1. Trimming removed 2 bases from V and 2 bases from J; junction bases left unmatched: 7. Germline V lookup: CDR1 SGDLS, CDR2 YYNGEE. This CDR3 is 15 amino acids long. The CDR3 spells CASSVGTVETYEQYF. CDR3 DNA sequence: TGTGCCAGCAGCGTCGGGACAGTGGAAACCTACGAGCAGTACTTC.

The chain has TRBV5-8 and TRBJ1-6; D call uncertain. V dropped 4 bases and J dropped 7 bases, with 15 bases sitting between them. There are 15 residues in the CDR3. CDR1 SGHTS and CDR2 YDEGEE come from the germline V gene. CDR3 in DNA: TGTGCCAGCAGCCTTCTGAGTGGCGGGAATTCACCCCTCCACTTT. It is translated as CASSLLSGGNSPLHF.

The chain has TRBV6-1 and TRBJ2-1; TRBD1 might be the D (5 bases). V dropped 1 base and J dropped 3 bases, with 10 bases sitting between them. Germline V gives CDR1 MNHNS, CDR2 SASEGT. This CDR3 is built from 15 residues. For the CDR3, the DNA is TGTGCCAGCAGTGAAGAGGGGTTAATCTACAATGAGCAGTTCTTC. Translating gives CASSEEGLIYNEQFF.

This sequence joins TRBV6-6 and TRBJ1-5, with D tentatively TRBD1 (6 bases). Trimming removed 6 bases at V and 4 bases at J, with 13 bases between. This CDR3 comprises 14 residues. CDR1 MNHNY and CDR2 SVGAGI come from the germline V gene (reference sequence). The CDR3 DNA sequence: TGTGCCAGCAGAAAAGGACAGAGTAATCAGCCCCAGCATTTT. This codes for CASRKGQSNQPQHF.

The J gene is TRBJ1-6, the V gene TRBV4-1; 9 bases fit TRBD1. With 2 bases clipped from V and 8 bases from J, the junction kept 1 base outside the gene matches. Germline V CDR1 and CDR2: MGHRA, YSYEKL. The CDR3 is made up of 14 amino acids. DNA of the CDR3: TGCGCCAGCAGCCAAACAGGGGGCGATTCACCCCTCCACTTT. Translation: CASSQTGGDSPLHF.

This clone was recorded a few times. This rearrangement joins TRBV6-1 to TRBJ2-7, with TRBD2 identical over 12 bases. Germline-derived CDR1 and CDR2 are MNHNS and SASEGT. V gave up 5 bases and J gave up 3 bases; unmatched junction bases: 2. This CDR3 comprises 14 residues. CDR3 amino acids: CASSTSGGYYEQYF. The CDR3 DNA sequence: TGTGCCAGCAGTACTAGCGGGGGGTACTACGAGCAGTACTTC.

The chain has TRBV7-4 and TRBJ2-3, with 7 nucleotides matching TRBD2. The CDR3 covers 15 residues. J lost 4 bases, V lost 4 bases, and 8 bases had no gene match. Germline assignment: CDR1 SGHVT and CDR2 SQSDAQ. The CDR3 DNA reads as TGTGCCAGCAGCTCCCGGGGTAGCGGGTCAGATACGCAGTATTTT. Its translation: CASSSRGSGSDTQYF.